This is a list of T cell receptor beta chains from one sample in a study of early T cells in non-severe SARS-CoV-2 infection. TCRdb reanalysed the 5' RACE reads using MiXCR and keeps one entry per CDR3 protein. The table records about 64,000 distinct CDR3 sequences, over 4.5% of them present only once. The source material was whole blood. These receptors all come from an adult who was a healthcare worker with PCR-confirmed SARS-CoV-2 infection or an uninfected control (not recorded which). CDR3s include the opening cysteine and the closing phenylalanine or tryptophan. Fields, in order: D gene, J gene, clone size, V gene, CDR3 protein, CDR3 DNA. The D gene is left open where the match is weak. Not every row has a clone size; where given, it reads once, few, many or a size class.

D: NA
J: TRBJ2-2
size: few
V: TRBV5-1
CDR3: CASTSIESSTGELFF
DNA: TGCGCCAGCACTTCGATCGAGAGTAGCACCGGGGAGCTGTTTTTT

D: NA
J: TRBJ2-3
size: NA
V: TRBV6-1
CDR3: CASSEGGGTDTQYF
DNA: TGTGCCAGCAGTGAAGGTGGGGGGACAGATACGCAGTATTTT

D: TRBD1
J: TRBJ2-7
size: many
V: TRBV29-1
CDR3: CSVGTGTYEQYF
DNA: TGCAGCGTGGGGACAGGGACCTACGAGCAGTACTTC

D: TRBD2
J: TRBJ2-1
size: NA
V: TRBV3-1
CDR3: CASSQDGGLAYNEQFF
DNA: TGTGCCAGCAGCCAAGATGGGGGACTAGCTTACAATGAGCAGTTCTTC

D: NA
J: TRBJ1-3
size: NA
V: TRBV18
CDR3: CASSPGAAPGYF
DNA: TGTGCCAGCTCACCGGGTGCAGCTCCAGGGTATTTT

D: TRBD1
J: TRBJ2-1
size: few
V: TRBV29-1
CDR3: CSVSNRQGNEQFF
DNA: TGCAGCGTTAGCAATAGACAGGGGAATGAGCAGTTCTTC

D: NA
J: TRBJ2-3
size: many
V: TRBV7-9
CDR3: CASSFEGITDTQYF
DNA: TGTGCCAGCAGCTTCGAGGGAATCACAGATACGCAGTATTTT

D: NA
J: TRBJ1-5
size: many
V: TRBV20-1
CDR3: CSASRDFYSNQPQHF
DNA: TGCAGTGCTAGTAGAGATTTCTATAGCAATCAGCCCCAGCATTTT

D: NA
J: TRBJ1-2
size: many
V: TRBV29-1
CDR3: CSVASRAVGYTF
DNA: TGCAGCGTTGCCTCGCGAGCGGTTGGCTACACCTTC

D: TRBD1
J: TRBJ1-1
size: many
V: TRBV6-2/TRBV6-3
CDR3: CASRLPGGATEAFF
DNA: TGTGCCAGCAGACTCCCAGGGGGGGCCACTGAAGCTTTCTTT

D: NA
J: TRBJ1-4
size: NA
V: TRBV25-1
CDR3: CASSVGGNEKLFF
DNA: TGTGCCAGCAGTGTGGGAGGGAATGAAAAACTGTTTTTT

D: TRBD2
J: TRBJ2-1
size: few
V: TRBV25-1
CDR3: CASSDSGGYNEQFF
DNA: TGTGCCAGCAGTGATTCCGGGGGGTACAATGAGCAGTTCTTC

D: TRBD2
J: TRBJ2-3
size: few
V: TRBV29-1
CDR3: CSVASRLAGTDTQYF
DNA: TGCAGCGTTGCGTCCCGACTAGCGGGCACAGATACGCAGTATTTT

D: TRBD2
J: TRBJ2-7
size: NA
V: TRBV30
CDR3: CAWNGLVAEQYF
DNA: TGTGCCTGGAACGGACTAGTCGCCGAGCAGTACTTC

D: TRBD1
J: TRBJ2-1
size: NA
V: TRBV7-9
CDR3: CASVDRVAHNEQFF
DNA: TGTGCCAGCGTCGACAGGGTTGCCCACAATGAGCAGTTCTTC

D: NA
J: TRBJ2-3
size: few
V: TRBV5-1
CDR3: CASSLSHTDTQYF
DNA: TGCGCCAGCAGCTTGTCTCACACAGATACGCAGTATTTT

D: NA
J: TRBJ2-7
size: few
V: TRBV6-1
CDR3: CASRPGPHAYEQYF
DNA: TGTGCCAGCAGACCGGGACCGCACGCCTACGAGCAGTACTTC

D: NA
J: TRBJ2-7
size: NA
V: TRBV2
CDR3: CASNGDIYEQYF
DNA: TGTGCCAGCAACGGGGATATCTACGAGCAGTACTTC

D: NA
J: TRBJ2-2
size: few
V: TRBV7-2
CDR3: CASSQARGNTGELFF
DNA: TGTGCCAGCAGCCAAGCTCGGGGGAACACCGGGGAGCTGTTTTTT

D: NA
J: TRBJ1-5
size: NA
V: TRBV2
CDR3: CASMGGYSNQPQHF
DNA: TGTGCCAGCATGGGGGGATATAGCAATCAGCCCCAGCATTTT

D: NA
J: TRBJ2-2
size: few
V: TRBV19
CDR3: CASSVYWGNTGELFF
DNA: TGTGCCAGTAGTGTATACTGGGGTAACACCGGGGAGCTGTTTTTT

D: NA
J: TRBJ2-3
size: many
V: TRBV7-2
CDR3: CASSGFADTQYF
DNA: TGTGCCAGCAGCGGATTCGCAGATACGCAGTATTTT

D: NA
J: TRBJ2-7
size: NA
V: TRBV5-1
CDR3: CASSNTPPMEQYF
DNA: TGCGCCAGCAGCAATACACCCCCTATGGAGCAGTACTTC

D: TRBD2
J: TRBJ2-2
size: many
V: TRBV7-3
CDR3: CASSPLIAGANGELFF
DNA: TGTGCCAGCAGCCCTCTTATAGCGGGAGCCAACGGGGAGCTGTTTTTT

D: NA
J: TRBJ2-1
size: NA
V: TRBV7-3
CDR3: CASSLNGGSSYNEQFF
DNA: TGTGCCAGCAGCTTAAACGGCGGAAGCTCCTACAATGAGCAGTTCTTC

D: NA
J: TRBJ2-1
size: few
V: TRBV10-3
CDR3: CASRSGGQDNEQFF
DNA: TGTGCCAGCAGATCAGGCGGTCAGGACAATGAGCAGTTCTTC

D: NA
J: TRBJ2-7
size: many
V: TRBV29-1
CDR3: CSVEPVYVWEQYF
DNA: TGCAGCGTTGAACCGGTATACGTGTGGGAGCAGTACTTC

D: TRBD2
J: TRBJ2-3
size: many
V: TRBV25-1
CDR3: CASSEHLAGGLDTQYF
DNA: TGTGCCAGCAGTGAACACCTAGCGGGAGGTCTGGATACGCAGTATTTT

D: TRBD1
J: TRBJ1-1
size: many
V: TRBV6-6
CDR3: CASSYRGWNTEAFF
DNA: TGTGCCAGCTCCTACAGGGGCTGGAACACTGAAGCTTTCTTT

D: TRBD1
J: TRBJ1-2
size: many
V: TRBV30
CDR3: CAWSAQTGGDNGYTF
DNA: TGTGCCTGGAGTGCCCAGACAGGGGGAGACAATGGCTACACCTTC

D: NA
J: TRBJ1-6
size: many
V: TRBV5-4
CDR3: CASREIVGAVNSPLHF
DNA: TGTGCCAGCAGAGAAATTGTTGGGGCTGTGAATTCACCCCTCCACTTT

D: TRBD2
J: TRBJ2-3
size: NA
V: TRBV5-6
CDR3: CASSLRRLAGVGLDTQYF
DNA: TGTGCCAGCAGCTTGAGACGTTTGGCGGGAGTGGGGCTAGATACGCAGTATTTT

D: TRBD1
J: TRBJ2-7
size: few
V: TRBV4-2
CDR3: CASSQDSGTEAYEQYF
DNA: TGTGCCAGCAGCCAAGATTCCGGGACAGAGGCCTACGAGCAGTACTTC

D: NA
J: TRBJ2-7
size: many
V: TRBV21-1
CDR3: CASSKDRGEGLKPFF
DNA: TGTGCCAGCAGCAAAGATCGGGGGGAGGGCCTAAAGCCCTTCTTC

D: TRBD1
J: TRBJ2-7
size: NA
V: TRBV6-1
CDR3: CASNQDRGSYEQYF
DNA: TGTGCCAGCAACCAGGACAGGGGCTCCTACGAGCAGTACTTC